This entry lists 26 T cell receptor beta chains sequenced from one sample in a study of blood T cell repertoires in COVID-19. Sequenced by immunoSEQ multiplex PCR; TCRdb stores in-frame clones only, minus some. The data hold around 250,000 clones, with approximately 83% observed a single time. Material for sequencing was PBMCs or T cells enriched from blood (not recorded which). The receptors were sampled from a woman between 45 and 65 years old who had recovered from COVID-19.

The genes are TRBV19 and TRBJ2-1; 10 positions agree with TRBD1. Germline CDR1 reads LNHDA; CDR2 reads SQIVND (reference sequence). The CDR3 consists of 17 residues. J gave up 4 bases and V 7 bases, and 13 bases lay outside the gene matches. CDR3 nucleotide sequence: TGTGCCAGTACGAATTACCTCGGGACAGGGGCTTACAATGAGCAGTTCTTC. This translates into CASTNYLGTGAYNEQFF.

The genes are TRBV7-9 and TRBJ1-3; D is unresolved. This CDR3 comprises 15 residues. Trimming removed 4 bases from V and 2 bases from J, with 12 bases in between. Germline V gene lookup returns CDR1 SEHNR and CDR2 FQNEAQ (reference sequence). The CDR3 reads CASSSRGPTGNTIYF. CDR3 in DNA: TGTGCCAGCAGCTCCCGAGGGCCCACTGGAAACACCATATATTTT.

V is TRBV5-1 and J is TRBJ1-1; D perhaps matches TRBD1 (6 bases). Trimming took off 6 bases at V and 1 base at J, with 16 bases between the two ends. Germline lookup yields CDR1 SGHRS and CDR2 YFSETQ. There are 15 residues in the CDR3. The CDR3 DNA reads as TGCGCCAGCACCTCACAGGGTTCCAAGAACACTGAAGCTTTCTTT. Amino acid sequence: CASTSQGSKNTEAFF.

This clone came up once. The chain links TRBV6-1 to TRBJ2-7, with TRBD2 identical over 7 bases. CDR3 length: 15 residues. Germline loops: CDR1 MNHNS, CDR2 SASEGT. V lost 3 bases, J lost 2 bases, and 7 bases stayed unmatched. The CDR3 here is CASSEVAGVAYEQYF. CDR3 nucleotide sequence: TGTGCCAGCAGTGAGGTTGCGGGAGTCGCCTACGAGCAGTACTTC.

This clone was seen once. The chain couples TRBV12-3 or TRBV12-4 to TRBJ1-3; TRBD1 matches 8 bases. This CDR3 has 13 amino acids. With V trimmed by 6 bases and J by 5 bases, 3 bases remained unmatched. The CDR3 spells CASSRTGRNTIYF. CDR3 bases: TGTGCCAGCAGCCGGACAGGGCGAAACACCATATATTTT.

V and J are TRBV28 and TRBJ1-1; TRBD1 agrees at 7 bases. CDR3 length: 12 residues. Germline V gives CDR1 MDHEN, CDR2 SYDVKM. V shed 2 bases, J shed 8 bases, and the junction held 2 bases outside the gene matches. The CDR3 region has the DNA TGTGCCAGCAGTTTAAAGGGGGCGGAAGCTTTCTTT. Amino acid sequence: CASSLKGAEAFF. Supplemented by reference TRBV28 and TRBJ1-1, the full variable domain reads DVKVTQSSRYLVKRTGEKVFLECVQDMDHENMFWYRQDPGLGLRLIYFSYDVKMKEKGDIPEGYSVSREKKERFSLILESASTNQTSMYLCASSLKGAEAFFGQGTRLTVV.

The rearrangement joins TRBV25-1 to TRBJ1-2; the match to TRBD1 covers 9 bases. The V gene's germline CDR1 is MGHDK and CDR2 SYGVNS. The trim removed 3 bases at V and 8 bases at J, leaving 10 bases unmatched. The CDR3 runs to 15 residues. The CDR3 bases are TGTGCCAGCAGTGATGGGGGACAGGGCCTATTAGGCTACACCTTC. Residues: CASSDGGQGLLGYTF.

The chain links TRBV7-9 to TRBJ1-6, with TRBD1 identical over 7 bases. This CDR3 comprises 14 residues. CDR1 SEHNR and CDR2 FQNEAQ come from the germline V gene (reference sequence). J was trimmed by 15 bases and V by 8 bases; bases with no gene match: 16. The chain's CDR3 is CASGGGTPVRLLHF. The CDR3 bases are TGTGCCAGCGGAGGGGGCACACCCGTCCGTCTCCTCCACTTT.

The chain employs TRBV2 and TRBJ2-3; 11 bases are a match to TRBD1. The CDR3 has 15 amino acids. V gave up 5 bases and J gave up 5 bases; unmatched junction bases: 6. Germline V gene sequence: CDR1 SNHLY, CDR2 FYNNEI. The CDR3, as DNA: TGTGCCAGCAGTTTGGACAGGGGGCGCAGAGATACGCAGTATTTT. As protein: CASSLDRGRRDTQYF.

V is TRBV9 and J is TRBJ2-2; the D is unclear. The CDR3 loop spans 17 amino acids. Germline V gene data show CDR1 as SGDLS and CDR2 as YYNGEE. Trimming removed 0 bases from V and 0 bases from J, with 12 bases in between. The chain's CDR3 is CASSVGIGTANTGELFF. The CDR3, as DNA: TGTGCCAGCAGCGTAGGAATCGGAACAGCGAACACCGGGGAGCTGTTTTTT.

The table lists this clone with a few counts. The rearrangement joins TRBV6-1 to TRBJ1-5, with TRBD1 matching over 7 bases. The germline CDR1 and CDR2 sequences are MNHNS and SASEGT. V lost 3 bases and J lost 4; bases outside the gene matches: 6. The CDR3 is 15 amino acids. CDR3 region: CASSDGQASNQPQHF. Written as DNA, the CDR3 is TGTGCCAGCAGTGACGGACAGGCAAGTAATCAGCCCCAGCATTTT.

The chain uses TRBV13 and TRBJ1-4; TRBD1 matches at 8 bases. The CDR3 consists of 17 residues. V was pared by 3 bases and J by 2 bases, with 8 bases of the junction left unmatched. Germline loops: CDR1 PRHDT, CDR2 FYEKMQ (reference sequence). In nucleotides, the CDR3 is TGTGCCAGCAGCTTCCGGACAGGGTTCATTACTAATGAAAAACTGTTTTTT. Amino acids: CASSFRTGFITNEKLFF.

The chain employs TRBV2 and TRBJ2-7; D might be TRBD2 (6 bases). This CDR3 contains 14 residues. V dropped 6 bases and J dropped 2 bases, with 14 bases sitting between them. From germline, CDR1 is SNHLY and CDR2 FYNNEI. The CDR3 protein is CASRYEEGPYEQYF. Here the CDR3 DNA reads TGTGCCAGCAGATATGAGGAGGGGCCCTACGAGCAGTACTTC.

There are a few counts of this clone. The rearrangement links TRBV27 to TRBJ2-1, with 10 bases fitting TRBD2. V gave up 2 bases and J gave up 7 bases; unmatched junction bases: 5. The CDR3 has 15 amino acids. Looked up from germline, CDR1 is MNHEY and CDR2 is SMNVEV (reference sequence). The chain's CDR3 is CASSLPELAGNEQFF. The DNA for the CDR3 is TGTGCCAGCAGTTTACCGGAACTAGCGGGGAATGAGCAGTTCTTC.

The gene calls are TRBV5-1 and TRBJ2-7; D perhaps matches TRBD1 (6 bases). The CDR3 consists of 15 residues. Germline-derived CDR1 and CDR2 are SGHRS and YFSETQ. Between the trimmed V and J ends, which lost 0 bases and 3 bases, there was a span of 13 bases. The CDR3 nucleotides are TGCGCCAGCAGCTTGGCCGGACAGTATTTCTACGAGCAGTACTTC. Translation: CASSLAGQYFYEQYF.

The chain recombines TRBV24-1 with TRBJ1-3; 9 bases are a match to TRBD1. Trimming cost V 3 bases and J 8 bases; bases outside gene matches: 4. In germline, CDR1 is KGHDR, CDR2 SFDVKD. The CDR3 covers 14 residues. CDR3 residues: CATSDPGQGDTIYF. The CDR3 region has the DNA TGTGCCACCAGTGATCCGGGACAGGGAGACACCATATATTTT.

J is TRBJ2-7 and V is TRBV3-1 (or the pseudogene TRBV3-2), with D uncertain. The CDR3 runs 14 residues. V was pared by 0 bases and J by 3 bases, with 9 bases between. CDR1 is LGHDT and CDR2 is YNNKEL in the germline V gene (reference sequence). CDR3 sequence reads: CASSQDKEYYEQYF. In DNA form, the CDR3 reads TGTGCCAGCAGCCAAGATAAAGAGTACTACGAGCAGTACTTC.

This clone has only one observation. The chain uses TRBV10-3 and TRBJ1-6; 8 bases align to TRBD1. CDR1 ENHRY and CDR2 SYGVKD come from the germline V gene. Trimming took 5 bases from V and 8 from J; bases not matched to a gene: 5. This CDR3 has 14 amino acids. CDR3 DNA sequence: TGTGCCATCAGTAAGGGACAGGTGGATTCACCCCTCCACTTT. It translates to CAISKGQVDSPLHF.

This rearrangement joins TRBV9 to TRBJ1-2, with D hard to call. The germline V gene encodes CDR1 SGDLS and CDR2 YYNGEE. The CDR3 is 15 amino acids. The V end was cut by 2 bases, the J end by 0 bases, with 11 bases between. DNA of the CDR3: TGTGCCAGCAGCGTGGAGGACGGACCTAACTATGGCTACACCTTC. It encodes CASSVEDGPNYGYTF.

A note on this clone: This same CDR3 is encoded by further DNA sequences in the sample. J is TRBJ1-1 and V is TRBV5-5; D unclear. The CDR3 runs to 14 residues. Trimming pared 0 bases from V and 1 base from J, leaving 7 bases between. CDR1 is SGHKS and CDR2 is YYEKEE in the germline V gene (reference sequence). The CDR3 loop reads CASSLAGGNTEAFF. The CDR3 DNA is TGTGCCAGCAGCTTGGCCGGAGGGAACACTGAAGCTTTCTTT.

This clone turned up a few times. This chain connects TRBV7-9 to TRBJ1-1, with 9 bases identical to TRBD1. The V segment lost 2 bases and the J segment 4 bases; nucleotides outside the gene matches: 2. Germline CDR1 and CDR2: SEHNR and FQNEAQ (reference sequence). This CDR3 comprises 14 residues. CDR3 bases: TGTGCCAGCAGCTTACCGGGACAGGGCACTGAAGCTTTCTTT. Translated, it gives CASSLPGQGTEAFF.

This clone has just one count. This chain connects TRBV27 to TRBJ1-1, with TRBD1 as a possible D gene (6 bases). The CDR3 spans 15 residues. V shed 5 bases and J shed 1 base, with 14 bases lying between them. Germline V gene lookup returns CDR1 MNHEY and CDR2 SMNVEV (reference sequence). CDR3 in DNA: TGTGCCAGCAGTCCCCGGACAGACTCGAACACTGAAGCTTTCTTT. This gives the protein CASSPRTDSNTEAFF.

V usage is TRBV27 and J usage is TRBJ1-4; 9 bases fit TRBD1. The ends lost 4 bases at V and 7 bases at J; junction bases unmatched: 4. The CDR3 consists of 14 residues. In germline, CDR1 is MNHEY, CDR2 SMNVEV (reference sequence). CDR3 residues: CASSYRDRAEKLFF. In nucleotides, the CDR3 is TGTGCCAGCAGTTACCGGGACAGGGCTGAAAAACTGTTTTTT. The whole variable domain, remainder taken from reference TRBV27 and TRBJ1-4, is EAQVTQNPRYLITVTGKKLTVTCSQNMNHEYMSWYRQDPGLGLRQIYYSMNVEVTDKGDVPEGYKVSRKEKRNFPLILESPSPNQTSLYFCASSYRDRAEKLFFGSGTQLSVL.

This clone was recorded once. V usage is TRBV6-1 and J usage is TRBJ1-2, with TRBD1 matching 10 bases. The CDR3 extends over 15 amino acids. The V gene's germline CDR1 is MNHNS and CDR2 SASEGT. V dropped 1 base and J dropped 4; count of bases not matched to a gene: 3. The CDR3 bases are TGTGCCAGCAGTGAAGGACAGGGGGCCTTCTATGGCTACACCTTC. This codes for CASSEGQGAFYGYTF.

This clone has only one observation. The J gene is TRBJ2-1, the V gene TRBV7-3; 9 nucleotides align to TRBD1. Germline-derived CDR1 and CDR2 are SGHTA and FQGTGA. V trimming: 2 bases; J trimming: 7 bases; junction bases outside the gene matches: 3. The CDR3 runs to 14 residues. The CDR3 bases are TGTGCCAGCAGCTTAGGGACAGGGAAAAATGAGCAGTTCTTC. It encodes CASSLGTGKNEQFF. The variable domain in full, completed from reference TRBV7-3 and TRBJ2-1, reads GAGVSQTPSNKVTEKGKYVELRCDPISGHTALYWYRQSLGQGPEFLIYFQGTGAADDSGLPNDRFFAVRPEGSVSTLKIQRTERGDSAVYLCASSLGTGKNEQFFGPGTRLTVL.

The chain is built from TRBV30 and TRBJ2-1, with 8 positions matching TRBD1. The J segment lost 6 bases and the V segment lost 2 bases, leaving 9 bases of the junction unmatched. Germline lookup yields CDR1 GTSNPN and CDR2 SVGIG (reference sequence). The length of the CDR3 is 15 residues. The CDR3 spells CAWSLGDRGGNEQFF. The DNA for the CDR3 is TGTGCCTGGAGTTTAGGCGACAGGGGAGGCAATGAGCAGTTCTTC.